This T cell receptor (beta chain) is from a study of cytomegalovirus exposure and HLA in healthy donors. From germline, CDR1 is MNHNY and CDR2 SVGAGI (reference sequence). V dropped 6 bases and J dropped 0 bases, with 8 bases sitting between them. The CDR3 is 14 amino acids. A multiplex PCR was run with 60 Vbeta primers and 13 Jbeta primers. The method was immunoSEQ multiplex PCR; TCRdb's version includes in-frame clones alone and lacks a portion of them. The repertoire holds 150,000 to 200,000 clones, with over 60% as singletons. The chain has TRBV6-6 and TRBJ1-4, with unresolved D. This TCR came from a girl aged 10 to 17 in good health and CMV-seronegative. Sequencing input: PBMCs. For the CDR3, the DNA is TGTGCCAGCAGACCGACTGCAACTAATGAAAAACTGTTTTTT. Protein: CASRPTATNEKLFF.